The entry below describes one T cell receptor beta chain. These data come from a study of T cells in Graves' hyperthyroidism and ophthalmopathy. This CDR3 has 14 residues. In germline, CDR1 is ENHRY, CDR2 SYGVKD. With 11 bases removed from V and 5 bases from J, the gap between germline ends came to 19 bases. Diagnostic decisions used clinical symptoms, serum thyroxine and TRAb, thyroid ultrasound and orbital computed tomography. Source material for PBMCs was about 10 ml fresh peripheral blood. Researchers amplified the TCR beta CDR3 regions from RNA transcripts. Carried out on the TCR CDR3, a first-round RT-PCR used the HTBI primer set. Each CDR3 protein gets one entry after TCRdb re-called the multiplex PCR reads with MiXCR. The repertoire holds 750,000 to 900,000 distinct CDR3 sequences, with more than 30% as singletons.

This rearrangement joins TRBV10-3 to TRBJ1-5, with D possibly being TRBD1 (5 bases). Source material: blood. This clonotype was sampled from a man aged 18 to 29 with Graves' hyperthyroidism. CDR3 in amino acids: CAAGKGQSYQPQHF. CDR3 in DNA: TGTGCCGCAGGGAAGGGGCAGAGCTATCAGCCCCAGCATTTT.